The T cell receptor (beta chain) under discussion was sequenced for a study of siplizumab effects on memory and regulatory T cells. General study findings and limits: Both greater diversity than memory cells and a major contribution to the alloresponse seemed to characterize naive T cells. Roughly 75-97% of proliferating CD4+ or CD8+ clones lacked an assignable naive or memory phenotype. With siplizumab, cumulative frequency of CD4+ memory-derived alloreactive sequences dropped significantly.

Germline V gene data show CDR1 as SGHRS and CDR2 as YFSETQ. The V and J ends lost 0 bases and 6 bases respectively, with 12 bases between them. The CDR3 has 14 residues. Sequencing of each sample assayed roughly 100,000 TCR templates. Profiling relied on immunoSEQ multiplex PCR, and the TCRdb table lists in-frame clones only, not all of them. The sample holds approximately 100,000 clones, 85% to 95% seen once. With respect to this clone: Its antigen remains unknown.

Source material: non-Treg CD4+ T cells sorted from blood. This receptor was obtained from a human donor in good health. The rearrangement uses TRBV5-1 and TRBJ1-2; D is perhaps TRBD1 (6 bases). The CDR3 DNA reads TGCGCCAGCAGCTTGGCAGGGGCTCTCGATGGCTACACCTTC. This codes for CASSLAGALDGYTF.